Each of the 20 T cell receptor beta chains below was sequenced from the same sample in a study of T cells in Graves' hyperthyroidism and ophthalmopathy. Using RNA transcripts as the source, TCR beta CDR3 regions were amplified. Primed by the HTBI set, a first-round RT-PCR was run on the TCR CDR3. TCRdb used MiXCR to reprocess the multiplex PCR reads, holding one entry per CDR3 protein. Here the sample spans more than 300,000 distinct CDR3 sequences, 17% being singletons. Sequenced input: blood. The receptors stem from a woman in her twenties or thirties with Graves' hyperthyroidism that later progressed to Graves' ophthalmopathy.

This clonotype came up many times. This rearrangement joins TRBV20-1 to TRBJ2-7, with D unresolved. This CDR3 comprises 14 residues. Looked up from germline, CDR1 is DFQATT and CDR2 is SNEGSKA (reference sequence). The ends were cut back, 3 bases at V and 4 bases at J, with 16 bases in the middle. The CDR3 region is CSASLPDLAYEQYF. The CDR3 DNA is TGCAGTGCTAGCTTGCCTGATCTGGCGTACGAGCAGTACTTC.

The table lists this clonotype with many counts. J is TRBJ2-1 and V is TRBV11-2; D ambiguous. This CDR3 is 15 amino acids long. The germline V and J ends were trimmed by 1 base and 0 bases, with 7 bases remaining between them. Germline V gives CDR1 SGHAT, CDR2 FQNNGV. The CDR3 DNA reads TGTGCCAGCAGCTTAGGAAGGTACTCCTACAATGAGCAGTTCTTC. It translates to CASSLGRYSYNEQFF.

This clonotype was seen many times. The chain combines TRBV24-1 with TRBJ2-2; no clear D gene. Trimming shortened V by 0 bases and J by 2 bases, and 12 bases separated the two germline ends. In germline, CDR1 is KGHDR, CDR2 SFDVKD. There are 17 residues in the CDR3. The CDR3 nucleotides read TGTGCCACCAGTGATTTGCAAGGTGGGGTAAACACCGGGGAGCTGTTTTTT. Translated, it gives CATSDLQGGVNTGELFF.

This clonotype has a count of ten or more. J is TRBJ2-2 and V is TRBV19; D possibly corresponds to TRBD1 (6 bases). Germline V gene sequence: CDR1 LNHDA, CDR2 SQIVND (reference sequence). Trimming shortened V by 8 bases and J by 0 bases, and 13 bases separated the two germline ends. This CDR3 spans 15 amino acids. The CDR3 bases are TGTGCCAGTTTGAGACAGGCAACGAACACCGGGGAGCTGTTTTTT. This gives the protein CASLRQATNTGELFF.

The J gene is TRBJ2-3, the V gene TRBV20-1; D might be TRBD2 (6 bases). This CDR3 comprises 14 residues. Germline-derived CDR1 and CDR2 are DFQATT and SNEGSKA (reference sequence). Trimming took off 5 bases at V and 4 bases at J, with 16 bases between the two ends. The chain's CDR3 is CSASRDSDSDTQYF. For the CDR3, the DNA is TGCAGTGCTTCTCGGGACTCCGATTCAGATACGCAGTATTTT.

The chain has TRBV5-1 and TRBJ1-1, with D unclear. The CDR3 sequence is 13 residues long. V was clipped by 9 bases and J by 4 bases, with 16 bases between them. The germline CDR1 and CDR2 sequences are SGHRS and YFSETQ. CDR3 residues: CATSPVVGTEAFF. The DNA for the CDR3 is TGCGCCACTAGCCCAGTTGTAGGCACTGAAGCTTTCTTT.

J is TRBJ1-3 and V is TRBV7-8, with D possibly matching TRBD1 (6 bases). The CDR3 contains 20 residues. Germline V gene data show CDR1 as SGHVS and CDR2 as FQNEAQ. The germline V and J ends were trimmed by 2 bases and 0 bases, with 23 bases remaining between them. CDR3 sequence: CASSLSLGATSVPSGNTIYF. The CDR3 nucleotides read TGTGCCAGCAGCTTAAGTCTGGGGGCGACCTCCGTCCCCTCTGGAAACACCATATATTTT.

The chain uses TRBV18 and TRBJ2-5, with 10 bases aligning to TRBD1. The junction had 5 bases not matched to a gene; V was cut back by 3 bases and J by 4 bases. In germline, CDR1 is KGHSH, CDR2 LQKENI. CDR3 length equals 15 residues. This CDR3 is CASSPKDRGRETQYF. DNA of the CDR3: TGTGCCAGCTCACCTAAAGACAGGGGGCGAGAGACCCAGTACTTC.

In DNA, the CDR3 is TGTGCCAGTGAAAGGTACCAAGAGACCCAGTACTTC. It encodes CASERYQETQYF. The V and J genes are TRBV2 and TRBJ2-5; no reliable D call. Between the trimmed V and J ends, which lost 9 bases and 0 bases, there was a span of 8 bases. Germline V CDR1 and CDR2: SNHLY, FYNNEI. This CDR3 has 12 amino acids.

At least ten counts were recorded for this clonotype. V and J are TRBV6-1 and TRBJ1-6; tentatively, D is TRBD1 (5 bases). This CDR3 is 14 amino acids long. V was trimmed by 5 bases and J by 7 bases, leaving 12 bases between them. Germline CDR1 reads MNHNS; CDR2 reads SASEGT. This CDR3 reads CASSPRQINSPLHF. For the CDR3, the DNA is TGTGCCAGCAGTCCACGACAGATCAATTCACCCCTCCACTTT.

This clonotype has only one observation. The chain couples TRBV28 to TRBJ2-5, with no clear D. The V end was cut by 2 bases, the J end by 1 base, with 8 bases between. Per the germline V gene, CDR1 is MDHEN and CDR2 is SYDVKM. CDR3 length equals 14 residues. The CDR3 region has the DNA TGTGCCAGCAGTTTACAGATAACCCAAGAGACCCAGTACTTC. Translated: CASSLQITQETQYF.

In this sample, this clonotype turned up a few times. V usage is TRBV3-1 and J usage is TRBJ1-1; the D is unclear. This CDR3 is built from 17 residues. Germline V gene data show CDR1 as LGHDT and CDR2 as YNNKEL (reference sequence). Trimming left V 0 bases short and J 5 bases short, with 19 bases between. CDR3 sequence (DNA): TGTGCCAGCAGCCAAGATCTGGTCGCTGGGGAAAGGACTGAAGCTTTCTTT. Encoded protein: CASSQDLVAGERTEAFF.

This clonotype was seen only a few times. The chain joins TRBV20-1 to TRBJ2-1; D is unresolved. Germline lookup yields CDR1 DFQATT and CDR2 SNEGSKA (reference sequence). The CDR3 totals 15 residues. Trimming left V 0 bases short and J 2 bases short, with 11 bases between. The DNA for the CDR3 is TGCAGTGCTAGAGATCGAGTAATCCCCTACAATGAGCAGTTCTTC. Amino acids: CSARDRVIPYNEQFF.

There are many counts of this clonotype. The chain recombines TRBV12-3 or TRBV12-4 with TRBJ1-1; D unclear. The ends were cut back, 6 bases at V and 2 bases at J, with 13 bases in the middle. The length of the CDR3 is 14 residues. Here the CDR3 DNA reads TGTGCCAGCAGCTACGGGCTTTTTAACACTGAAGCTTTCTTT. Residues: CASSYGLFNTEAFF.

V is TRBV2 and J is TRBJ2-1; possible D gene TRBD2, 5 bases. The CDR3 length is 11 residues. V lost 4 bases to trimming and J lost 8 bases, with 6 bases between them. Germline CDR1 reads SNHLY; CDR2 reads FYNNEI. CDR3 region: CASSAGYEQFF. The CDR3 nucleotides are TGTGCCAGCAGTGCGGGGTATGAGCAGTTCTTC.

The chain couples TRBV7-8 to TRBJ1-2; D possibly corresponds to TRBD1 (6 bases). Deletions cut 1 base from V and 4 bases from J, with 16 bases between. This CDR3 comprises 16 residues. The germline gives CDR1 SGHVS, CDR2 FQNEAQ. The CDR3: CASSLGRGQPSYGYTF. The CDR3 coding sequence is TGTGCCAGCAGCTTAGGAAGAGGACAGCCATCCTATGGCTACACCTTC.

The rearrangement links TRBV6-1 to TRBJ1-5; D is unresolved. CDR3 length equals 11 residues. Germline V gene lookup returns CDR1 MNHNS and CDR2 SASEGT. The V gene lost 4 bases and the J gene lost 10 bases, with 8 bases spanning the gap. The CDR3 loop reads CASSAKSPQHF. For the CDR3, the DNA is TGTGCCAGCAGTGCCAAGTCTCCCCAGCATTTT.

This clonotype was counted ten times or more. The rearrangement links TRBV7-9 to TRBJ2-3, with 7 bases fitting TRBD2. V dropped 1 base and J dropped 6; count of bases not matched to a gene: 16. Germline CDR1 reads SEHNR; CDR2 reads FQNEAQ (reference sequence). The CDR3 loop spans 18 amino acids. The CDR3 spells CASSLDAFGLADLDTQYF. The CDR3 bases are TGTGCCAGCAGCTTAGACGCCTTTGGGCTAGCGGATCTTGATACGCAGTATTTT.

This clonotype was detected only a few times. CDR3 sequence (DNA): TGTGCCAGCAGCACGTACAGAGAAAAACTGTTTTTT. Protein product: CASSTYREKLFF. The rearrangement joins TRBV28 to TRBJ1-4; D unclear. The germline V and J ends were trimmed by 6 bases and 8 bases, with 10 bases remaining between them. The CDR3 has 12 amino acids. Germline loops: CDR1 MDHEN, CDR2 SYDVKM. Drawing the rest from reference TRBV28 and TRBJ1-4, the complete variable domain is DVKVTQSSRYLVKRTGEKVFLECVQDMDHENMFWYRQDPGLGLRLIYFSYDVKMKEKGDIPEGYSVSREKKERFSLILESASTNQTSMYLCASSTYREKLFFGSGTQLSVL.

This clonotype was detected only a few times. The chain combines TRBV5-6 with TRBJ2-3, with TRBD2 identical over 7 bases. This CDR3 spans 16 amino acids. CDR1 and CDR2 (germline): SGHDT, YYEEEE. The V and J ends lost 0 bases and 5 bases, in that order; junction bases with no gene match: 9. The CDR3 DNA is TGTGCCAGCAGCTTGGCCTCGGGGGGATTCATAGATACGCAGTATTTT. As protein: CASSLASGGFIDTQYF.